These T cell receptor beta chains were read from a single sample in a study of T cells after yellow fever vaccination. TCRdb analysed the 5' RACE reads with MiXCR anew, one entry per CDR3 protein. The sample holds 200,000 to 300,000 distinct CDR3 sequences, about 3.7% seen once. The specimen comprised PBMCs, sampled 15 days after the yellow fever booster vaccination. The receptors were sampled from a man between 18 and 29 years old who received the YFV17D yellow fever vaccine. The CDR3 runs from the conserved cysteine through the conserved F or W. A D gene is named only where the DNA matches it firmly. A clone size is listed for some rows: how often the clone was seen (once, few, many), or a class if it is expanded.

clone_size j_call v_call d_call cdr3_aa cdr3_nt
many TRBJ2-7 TRBV5-1 - CASSLVRAATYEQYF TGCGCCAGCAGCTTGGTCAGGGCAGCTACCTACGAGCAGTACTTC
many TRBJ2-2 TRBV5-4 TRBD1 CASSWTGTGELFF TGTGCCAGCAGCTGGACAGGAACCGGGGAGCTGTTTTTT
many TRBJ2-5 TRBV5-1 - CASSLGTTKETQYF TGCGCCAGCAGCTTGGGGACTACTAAAGAGACCCAGTACTTC
many TRBJ2-7 TRBV5-1 TRBD2 CASSSGTSGSYEQYF TGCGCCAGCAGCTCCGGGACTAGCGGTTCCTACGAGCAGTACTTC
many TRBJ1-2 TRBV5-1 TRBD1 CASSADRGSHGYTF TGCGCCAGCAGCGCCGACAGGGGATCACATGGCTACACCTTC
many TRBJ2-3 TRBV11-3 TRBD2 CASSLTAGTDTQYF TGTGCCAGCAGCTTAACAGCGGGGACGGATACGCAGTATTTT
many TRBJ2-4 TRBV7-9 TRBD2 CASTPGTSGDQHHF TGTGCCAGCACCCCTGGGACTAGCGGGGATCAGCACCACTTC
many TRBJ1-4 TRBV6-5 - CASSYRAAEKLFF TGTGCCAGCAGTTACAGGGCCGCTGAAAAACTGTTTTTT
many TRBJ2-1 TRBV5-1 TRBD1 CASSLRTGPNEQFF TGCGCCAGCAGTTTGAGGACAGGGCCGAATGAGCAGTTCTTC
many TRBJ2-5 TRBV9 TRBD2 CASSVGGGGVGETQYF TGTGCCAGCAGCGTAGGGGGCGGGGGAGTCGGAGAGACCCAGTACTTC
many TRBJ2-2 TRBV4-2 TRBD2 CASSQEASGGATGELFF TGTGCCAGCAGCCAAGAGGCAAGCGGGGGGGCCACCGGGGAGCTGTTTTTT
- TRBJ2-7 TRBV7-2 - CASSLAPTATWFDGQYF TGTGCCAGCAGCTTAGCCCCTACAGCGACTTGGTTTGACGGGCAGTACTTC
many TRBJ2-5 TRBV29-1 - CSVVALGETQYF TGCAGCGTTGTGGCTCTCGGGGAGACCCAGTACTTC
many TRBJ2-3 TRBV5-1 - CASNPFSGVTDTQYF TGCGCCAGCAATCCCTTTAGCGGCGTCACAGATACGCAGTATTTT
- TRBJ2-5 TRBV12-3/TRBV12-4 - CASSSASQETQYF TGTGCCAGCAGTTCGGCTAGTCAAGAGACCCAGTACTTC
few TRBJ1-1 TRBV4-3 TRBD1 CASSQGDRSNTEAFF TGCGCCAGCAGCCAGGGGGACAGATCGAACACTGAAGCTTTCTTT
- TRBJ1-6 TRBV6-5 - CASSYGDSLNSPLHF TGTGCCAGCAGTTACGGTGACAGCTTGAATTCACCCCTCCACTTT
many TRBJ2-3 TRBV4-1 TRBD2 CASSHLRLARGTDTQYF TGCGCCAGCAGCCACCTTAGACTAGCTCGTGGCACAGATACGCAGTATTTT
few TRBJ2-1 TRBV11-1 TRBD1 CASTPRPTGNNEQFF TGTGCCAGCACCCCCCGCCCGACAGGGAACAATGAGCAGTTCTTC
many TRBJ2-7 TRBV11-3 TRBD1 CASSLGGQGVWSSYEQYF TGTGCCAGCAGCTTAGGAGGACAGGGGGTGTGGAGCTCCTACGAGCAGTACTTC
few TRBJ2-2 TRBV28 - CASRGDPGELFF TGTGCCAGCAGGGGTGATCCCGGGGAGCTGTTTTTT
many TRBJ1-2 TRBV2 TRBD1 CASLMGPPGGNGYTF TGTGCCAGCTTGATGGGACCCCCAGGGGGCAATGGCTACACCTTC
- TRBJ1-1 TRBV5-4 - CASSLAPAGRGTEAFF TGTGCCAGCAGCTTGGCCCCGGCGGGCAGGGGCACTGAAGCTTTCTTT